Listed here is a single T cell receptor beta chain. PCR used 60 Vbeta primers and 13 Jbeta primers. TCRdb's table, derived via immunoSEQ multiplex PCR, lists solely in-frame clones and lacks some. Among around 130,000 clones listed, 6.5% to 9.5% were seen once. The data were taken from a study of cytomegalovirus exposure and HLA in healthy donors. This CDR3 is built from 14 residues. CDR1 is LNHDA, CDR2 SQIVND, per germline (reference sequence). V lost 5 bases, J lost 5 bases, and 13 bases lay in between. Sequenced material: PBMCs. The sequence derives from a woman aged 40 to 50 in good health and CMV-seropositive. The chain uses TRBV19 and TRBJ1-5, with D possibly matching TRBD1 (5 bases). As DNA, the CDR3 is TGTGCCAGTAGTGACCAGGGTTCTCATCAGCCCCAGCATTTT. Encoded protein: CASSDQGSHQPQHF.